The next 24 T cell receptor beta chains were all read from a single sample in a study of cytomegalovirus exposure and HLA in healthy donors. Amplification used 60 Vbeta primers and 13 Jbeta primers. This table comes from immunoSEQ multiplex PCR, and its TCRdb copy is limited to in-frame clones, with some not included. There are 150,000 or so clones in the sample, with around 1.5% held by the top ten. The sample consisted of PBMCs. The receptors come from a woman aged 45-59 years in good health and CMV-seronegative.

The chain couples TRBV9 to TRBJ2-7; D is possibly TRBD1 (6 bases). Germline-derived CDR1 and CDR2 are SGDLS and YYNGEE. V shed 4 bases and J shed 2 bases, with 13 bases lying between them. This CDR3 region has 14 residues. CDR3 nucleotide sequence: TGTGCCAGCAGCCCGATGGGACACCCCTACGAGCAGTACTTC. It yields the protein CASSPMGHPYEQYF.

The rearrangement links TRBV4-1 to TRBJ2-7; D unclear. CDR3 length equals 14 residues. The V gene lost 0 bases and the J gene lost 1 base, with 7 bases spanning the gap. The germline gives CDR1 MGHRA, CDR2 YSYEKL. The CDR3 DNA sequence: TGCGCCAGCAGCCAAGATATACAGTCCTACGAGCAGTACTTC. Residues: CASSQDIQSYEQYF.

The chain has TRBV7-9 and TRBJ1-1; the match to TRBD1 covers 7 bases. Germline loops: CDR1 SEHNR, CDR2 FQNEAQ (reference sequence). CDR3 length: 13 amino acids. Trimming took 4 bases from V and 4 from J; bases not matched to a gene: 3. The CDR3 region is CASSSQGSTEAFF. The CDR3 bases are TGTGCCAGCAGCTCACAGGGGAGCACTGAAGCTTTCTTT.

The gene calls are TRBV10-3 and TRBJ2-7, with TRBD2 identical over 7 bases. CDR1 is ENHRY, CDR2 SYGVKD, per germline. J lost 4 bases, V lost 0 bases, and 9 bases had no gene match. This CDR3 has 16 amino acids. The CDR3 is CAISESGGRRRYEQYF. CDR3 sequence (DNA): TGTGCCATCAGTGAGTCGGGCGGGAGAAGAAGGTACGAGCAGTACTTC.

The rearrangement joins TRBV6-1 to TRBJ1-3, with 7 bases matching TRBD1. The CDR3 extends over 17 amino acids. CDR1 and CDR2 from the germline V gene are MNHNS and SASEGT. V dropped 4 bases and J dropped 0; count of bases not matched to a gene: 9. The CDR3 loop reads CASSGGQVLFSGNTIYF. The CDR3 DNA sequence: TGTGCCAGCAGTGGCGGACAGGTGTTATTCTCTGGAAACACCATATATTTT.

The rearrangement joins TRBV5-1 to TRBJ2-3; TRBD2 aligns across 10 bases. The trim removed 6 bases at V and 3 bases at J, leaving 4 bases unmatched. The CDR3 spans 14 residues. Per the germline V gene, CDR1 is SGHRS and CDR2 is YFSETQ. DNA for the CDR3: TGCGCCAGCACCGCGACTAGCGGGACAGATACGCAGTATTTT. It yields the protein CASTATSGTDTQYF. The whole variable domain, filled in from reference TRBV5-1 and TRBJ2-3, reads KAGVTQTPRYLIKTRGQQVTLSCSPISGHRSVSWYQQTPGQGLQFLFEYFSETQRNKGNFPGRFSGRQFSNSRSEMNVSTLELGDSALYLCASTATSGTDTQYFGPGTRLTVL.

V is TRBV11-3 and J is TRBJ2-1, with 7 nucleotides matching TRBD1. Trimming cost V 0 bases and J 14 bases; bases outside gene matches: 7. Germline loops: CDR1 SGHNT, CDR2 YENEEA. The CDR3 has 13 residues. For the CDR3, the DNA is TGTGCCAGCAGCTTAGAAGAGGGGGCCGGGGAGTTCTTC. Amino acids: CASSLEEGAGEFF.

The V call is TRBV6-1, the J call TRBJ1-1; 8 nucleotides align to TRBD1. Trimming removed 7 bases from V and 5 bases from J; junction bases left unmatched: 3. CDR1 is MNHNS, CDR2 SASEGT, per germline. The CDR3 sequence is 12 residues long. Written as DNA, the CDR3 is TGTGCCAGCATCGGGACAGGTACTGAAGCTTTCTTT. Translation gives CASIGTGTEAFF.

This chain links TRBV25-1 with TRBJ2-1, with 7 positions matching TRBD2. The CDR3 length is 16 residues. Unmatched junction bases numbered 16, after V lost 5 bases and J lost 9 bases. From germline, CDR1 is MGHDK and CDR2 SYGVNS. The CDR3 reads CASSPPFEGGPSEQFF. The CDR3, as DNA: TGTGCCAGCAGTCCCCCTTTTGAGGGAGGGCCCTCTGAGCAGTTCTTC.

This rearrangement joins TRBV29-1 to TRBJ2-5; 9 bases are a match to TRBD1. V lost 7 bases to trimming and J lost 4 bases; unmatched junction nucleotides: 7. Germline CDR1 SQVTM, CDR2 ANQGSEA. This CDR3 comprises 13 residues. CDR3 loop: CSAGGQGGETQYF. In DNA, the CDR3 is TGCAGCGCTGGGGGACAGGGAGGAGAGACCCAGTACTTC.

This chain uses TRBV5-5 with TRBJ2-2; possibly TRBD2 for D (5 bases). Germline CDR1 is SGHKS and CDR2 is YYEKEE (reference sequence). The CDR3 contains 15 residues. Trimming left V 1 base short and J 6 bases short, with 13 bases between. The CDR3 protein is CASSLNGNIPGELFF. CDR3 in DNA: TGTGCCAGCAGCTTGAACGGGAATATTCCCGGGGAGCTGTTTTTT. The full variable domain, in which reference TRBV5-5 and TRBJ2-2 provide the parts outside the CDR3, is DAGVTQSPTHLIKTRGQQVTLRCSPISGHKSVSWYQQVLGQGPQFIFQYYEKEERGRGNFPDRFSARQFPNYSSELNVNALLLGDSALYLCASSLNGNIPGELFFGEGSRLTVL.

V and J are TRBV28 and TRBJ2-3; 8 nucleotides line up with TRBD2. The junction had 9 bases not matched to a gene; V was cut back by 3 bases and J by 4 bases. Germline values: CDR1 MDHEN, CDR2 SYDVKM. The CDR3 consists of 16 residues. CDR3 sequence: CASSFSSGSWADTQYF. The CDR3 nucleotides are TGTGCCAGCAGTTTCTCCAGCGGGAGCTGGGCAGATACGCAGTATTTT. The full variable domain, rest sourced from reference TRBV28 and TRBJ2-3, is DVKVTQSSRYLVKRTGEKVFLECVQDMDHENMFWYRQDPGLGLRLIYFSYDVKMKEKGDIPEGYSVSREKKERFSLILESASTNQTSMYLCASSFSSGSWADTQYFGPGTRLTVL.

The rearrangement uses TRBV27 and TRBJ2-7, with 7 bases identical to TRBD1. V gave up 5 bases and J gave up 12 bases; unmatched junction bases: 10. The CDR3 is made up of 12 amino acids. Germline loops: CDR1 MNHEY, CDR2 SMNVEV (reference sequence). CDR3 loop: CASSGTAERLYF. The CDR3, as DNA: TGTGCCAGCAGTGGGACAGCCGAGAGGCTGTACTTC.

The chain combines TRBV11-2 with TRBJ1-5; D uncertain. This CDR3 is 15 amino acids long. Per germline, CDR1 SGHAT and CDR2 FQNNGV. V lost 1 base and J 0 bases, leaving 7 bases between the germline ends. CDR3: CASSLGAGSNQPQHF. CDR3 DNA: TGTGCCAGCAGCTTAGGGGCTGGTAGCAATCAGCCCCAGCATTTT.

V is TRBV11-1 and J is TRBJ1-2, with D possibly being TRBD1 (5 bases). V lost 2 bases and J 8 bases, leaving 15 bases between the germline ends. Germline values: CDR1 SGHAT, CDR2 FQDESV (reference sequence). CDR3 size: 14 residues. The CDR3 sequence: CASSLSAGRKGYTF. CDR3 sequence (DNA): TGTGCCAGCAGCTTATCTGCAGGGAGGAAAGGCTACACCTTC.

The rearrangement joins TRBV11-1 to TRBJ2-1; 8 bases line up with TRBD1. There are 17 residues in the CDR3. Per germline, CDR1 SGHAT and CDR2 FQDESV (reference sequence). The V and J ends lost 5 bases and 8 bases, in that order; junction bases with no gene match: 17. CDR3 nucleotides: TGTGCCAGCAGCACTCGGGACAGGAGGCTCAATGGACATGAGCAGTTCTTC. This codes for CASSTRDRRLNGHEQFF.

This chain joins TRBV18 and TRBJ1-3; D is unresolved. CDR3 length: 14 residues. Germline V lookup: CDR1 KGHSH, CDR2 LQKENI. With 2 bases removed from V and 0 bases from J, the gap between germline ends came to 5 bases. The DNA of the CDR3 is TGTGCCAGCTCACCAGTCCTCTCTGGAAACACCATATATTTT. The encoded protein is CASSPVLSGNTIYF.

The chain uses TRBV7-2 and TRBJ2-7, with 9 bases that match TRBD1. Germline V gene sequence: CDR1 SGHTA, CDR2 FQGNSA. V lost 4 bases and J lost 6; bases outside the gene matches: 4. This CDR3 spans 13 amino acids. The CDR3 coding sequence is TGTGCCAGCAGCTCGAGACAGGGGGGCGAGCAGTACTTC. It translates to CASSSRQGGEQYF.

V and J are TRBV28 and TRBJ1-4; no clear D gene. V was trimmed by 6 bases and J by 8 bases, leaving 19 bases between them. The CDR3 totals 15 residues. Germline assignment: CDR1 MDHEN and CDR2 SYDVKM. The CDR3 nucleotides are TGTGCCAGCAGGTTAACCGTGGTGCTAGCGGAAAAACTGTTTTTT. Protein sequence: CASRLTVVLAEKLFF. Full variable domain (missing parts from reference TRBV28 and TRBJ1-4): DVKVTQSSRYLVKRTGEKVFLECVQDMDHENMFWYRQDPGLGLRLIYFSYDVKMKEKGDIPEGYSVSREKKERFSLILESASTNQTSMYLCASRLTVVLAEKLFFGSGTQLSVL.

This chain connects TRBV5-6 to TRBJ2-2; tentative D call: TRBD2 (5 bases). The length of the CDR3 is 15 residues. The V end lost 3 bases, the J end lost 4 bases, and 13 bases lay between the germline ends. The V gene's germline CDR1 is SGHDT and CDR2 YYEEEE. CDR3 region: CASSSGETVTGELFF. The CDR3 region has the DNA TGTGCCAGCAGCTCCGGGGAGACGGTCACCGGGGAGCTGTTTTTT.

V usage is TRBV4-1 and J usage is TRBJ2-7; 9 nucleotides align to TRBD1. J gave up 4 bases and V 3 bases, and 4 bases lay outside the gene matches. The CDR3 extends over 14 amino acids. Germline CDR1 is MGHRA and CDR2 is YSYEKL. The CDR3 here is CASSQGDRAYEQYF. For the CDR3, the DNA is TGCGCCAGCAGCCAGGGGGACAGGGCTTACGAGCAGTACTTC.

This chain joins TRBV19 and TRBJ2-2; perhaps TRBD1 as D (6 bases). Germline-derived CDR1 and CDR2 are LNHDA and SQIVND (reference sequence). V lost 2 bases and J lost 7, with 14 bases in between. This CDR3 is 15 amino acids long. The CDR3 sequence is CASSIRRDKGGELFF. The DNA for the CDR3 is TGTGCCAGTAGTATAAGACGGGACAAAGGCGGGGAGCTGTTTTTT. The variable domain in full, completed from reference TRBV19 and TRBJ2-2, reads DGGITQSPKYLFRKEGQNVTLSCEQNLNHDAMYWYRQDPGQGLRLIYYSQIVNDFQKGDIAEGYSVSREKKESFPLTVTSAQKNPTAFYLCASSIRRDKGGELFFGEGSRLTVL.

This rearrangement joins TRBV4-2 to TRBJ2-7; 9 bases align to TRBD2. CDR1 LGHNA and CDR2 YNFKEQ come from the germline V gene. With V trimmed by 0 bases and J by 0 bases, 3 bases remained unmatched. This CDR3 has 16 amino acids. The CDR3 nucleotides read TGTGCCAGCAGCCAAGAGCAACTAGCGGGCTCCTACGAGCAGTACTTC. Its translation is CASSQEQLAGSYEQYF.

The chain recombines TRBV19 with TRBJ1-6; TRBD1 matches 7 bases. The CDR3 spans 13 residues. Germline-derived CDR1 and CDR2 are LNHDA and SQIVND (reference sequence). The J segment lost 9 bases and the V segment lost 5 bases, leaving 4 bases of the junction unmatched. In DNA form, the CDR3 reads TGTGCCAGTAGTCCGCAGGGGGGTTCACCCCTCCACTTT. Amino acid sequence: CASSPQGGSPLHF.